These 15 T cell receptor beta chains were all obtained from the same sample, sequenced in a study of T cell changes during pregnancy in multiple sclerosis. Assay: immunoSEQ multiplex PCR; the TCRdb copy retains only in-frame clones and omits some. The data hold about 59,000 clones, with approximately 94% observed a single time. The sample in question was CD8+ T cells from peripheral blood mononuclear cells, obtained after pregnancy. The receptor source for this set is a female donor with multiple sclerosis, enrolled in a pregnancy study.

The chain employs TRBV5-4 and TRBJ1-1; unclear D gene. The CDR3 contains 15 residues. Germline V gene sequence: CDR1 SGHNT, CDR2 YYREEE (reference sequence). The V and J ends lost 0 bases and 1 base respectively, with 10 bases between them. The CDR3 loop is CASSLDRGRNTEAFF. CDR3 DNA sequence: TGTGCCAGCAGCTTGGACCGAGGGAGGAACACTGAAGCTTTCTTT.

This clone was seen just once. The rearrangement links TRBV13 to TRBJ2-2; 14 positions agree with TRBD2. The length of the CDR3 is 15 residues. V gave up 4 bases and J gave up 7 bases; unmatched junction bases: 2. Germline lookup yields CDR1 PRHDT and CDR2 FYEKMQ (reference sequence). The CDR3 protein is CASSWGLAGVGELFF. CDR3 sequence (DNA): TGTGCCAGCAGCTGGGGACTAGCGGGAGTCGGGGAGCTGTTTTTT.

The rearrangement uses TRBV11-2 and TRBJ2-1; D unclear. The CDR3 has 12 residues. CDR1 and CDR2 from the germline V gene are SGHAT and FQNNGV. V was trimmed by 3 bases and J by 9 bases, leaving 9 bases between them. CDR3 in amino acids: CASSFLYPEQFF. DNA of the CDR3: TGTGCCAGCAGCTTTCTCTACCCTGAGCAGTTCTTC.

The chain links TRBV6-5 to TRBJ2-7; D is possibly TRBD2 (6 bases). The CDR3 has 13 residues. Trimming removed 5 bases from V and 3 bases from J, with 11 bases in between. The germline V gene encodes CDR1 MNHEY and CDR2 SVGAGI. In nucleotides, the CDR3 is TGTGCCAGCAGTCGGGGGAGCCTCTACGAGCAGTACTTC. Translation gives CASSRGSLYEQYF.

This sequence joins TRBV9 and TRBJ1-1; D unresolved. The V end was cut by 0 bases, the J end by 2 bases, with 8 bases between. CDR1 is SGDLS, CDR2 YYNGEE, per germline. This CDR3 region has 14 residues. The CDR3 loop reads CASSVGSSNTEAFF. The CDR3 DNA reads TGTGCCAGCAGCGTAGGATCCAGTAACACTGAAGCTTTCTTT.

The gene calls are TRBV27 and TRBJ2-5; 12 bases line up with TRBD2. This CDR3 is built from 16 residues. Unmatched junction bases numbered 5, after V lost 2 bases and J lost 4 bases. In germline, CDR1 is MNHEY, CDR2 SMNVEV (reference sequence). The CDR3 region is CASSLTLAGGRETQYF. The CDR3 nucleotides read TGTGCCAGCAGTTTAACTCTAGCGGGAGGGCGAGAGACCCAGTACTTC.

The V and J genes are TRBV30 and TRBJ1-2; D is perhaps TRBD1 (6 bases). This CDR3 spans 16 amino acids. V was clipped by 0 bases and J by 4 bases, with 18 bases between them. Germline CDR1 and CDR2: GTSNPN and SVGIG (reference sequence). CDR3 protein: CAWSVLPRGAGYGYTF. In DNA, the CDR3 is TGTGCCTGGAGTGTACTTCCGCGGGGGGCGGGCTATGGCTACACCTTC.

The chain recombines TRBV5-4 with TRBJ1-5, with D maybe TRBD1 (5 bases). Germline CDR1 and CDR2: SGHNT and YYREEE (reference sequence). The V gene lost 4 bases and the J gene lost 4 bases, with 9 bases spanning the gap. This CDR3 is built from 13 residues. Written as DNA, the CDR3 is TGTGCCAGCAGCCCGGGGGTTAATCAGCCCCAGCATTTT. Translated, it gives CASSPGVNQPQHF. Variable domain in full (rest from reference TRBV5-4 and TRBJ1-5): ETGVTQSPTHLIKTRGQQVTLRCSSQSGHNTVSWYQQALGQGPQFIFQYYREEENGRGNFPPRFSGLQFPNYSSELNVNALELDDSALYLCASSPGVNQPQHFGDGTRLSIL.

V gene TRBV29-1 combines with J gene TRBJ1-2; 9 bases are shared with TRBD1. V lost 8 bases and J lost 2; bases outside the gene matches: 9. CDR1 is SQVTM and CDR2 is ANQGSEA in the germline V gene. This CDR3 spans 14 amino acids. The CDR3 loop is CSTEDGQGNYGYTF. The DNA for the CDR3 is TGCAGCACTGAGGACGGACAGGGGAACTATGGCTACACCTTC. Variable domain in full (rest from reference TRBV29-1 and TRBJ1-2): SAVISQKPSRDICQRGTSLTIQCQVDSQVTMMFWYRQQPGQSLTLIATANQGSEATYESGFVIDKFPISRPNLTFSTLTVSNMSPEDSSIYLCSTEDGQGNYGYTFGSGTRLTVV.

The CDR3, as DNA: TGTGCCAGTAGCAACGCGCCCTATGGCTACACCTTC. This codes for CASSNAPYGYTF. The V and J genes are TRBV19 and TRBJ1-2, with D uncertain. Germline V lookup: CDR1 LNHDA, CDR2 SQIVND (reference sequence). This CDR3 is 12 amino acids long. V was clipped by 6 bases and J by 4 bases, with 9 bases between them. The full variable domain, with the rest looked up from reference TRBV19 and TRBJ1-2, is DGGITQSPKYLFRKEGQNVTLSCEQNLNHDAMYWYRQDPGQGLRLIYYSQIVNDFQKGDIAEGYSVSREKKESFPLTVTSAQKNPTAFYLCASSNAPYGYTFGSGTRLTVV.

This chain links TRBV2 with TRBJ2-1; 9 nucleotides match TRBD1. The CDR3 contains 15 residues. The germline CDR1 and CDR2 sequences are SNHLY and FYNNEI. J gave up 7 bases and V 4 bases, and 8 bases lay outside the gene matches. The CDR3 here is CASSVLQGARNEQFF. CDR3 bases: TGTGCCAGCAGTGTGTTACAGGGGGCGCGGAATGAGCAGTTCTTC.

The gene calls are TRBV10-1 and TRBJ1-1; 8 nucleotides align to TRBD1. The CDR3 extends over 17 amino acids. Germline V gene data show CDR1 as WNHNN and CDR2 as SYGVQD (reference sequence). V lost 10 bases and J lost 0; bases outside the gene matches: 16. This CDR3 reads CATTYFQGAPMNTEAFF. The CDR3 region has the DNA TGCGCCACCACCTACTTTCAGGGGGCGCCCATGAACACTGAAGCTTTCTTT.

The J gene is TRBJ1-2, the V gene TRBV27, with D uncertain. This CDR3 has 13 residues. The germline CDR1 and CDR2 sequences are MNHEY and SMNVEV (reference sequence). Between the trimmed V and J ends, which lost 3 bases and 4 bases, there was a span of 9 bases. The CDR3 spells CASSLGVSYGYTF. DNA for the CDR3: TGTGCCAGCAGTTTGGGAGTGAGCTATGGCTACACCTTC.

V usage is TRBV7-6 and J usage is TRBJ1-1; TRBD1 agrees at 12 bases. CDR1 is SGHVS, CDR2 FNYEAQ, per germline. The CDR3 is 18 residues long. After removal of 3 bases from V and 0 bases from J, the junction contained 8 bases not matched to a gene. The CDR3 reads CASSLAIGTGGMNTEAFF. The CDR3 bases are TGTGCCAGCAGCTTGGCCATCGGGACAGGGGGCATGAACACTGAAGCTTTCTTT.

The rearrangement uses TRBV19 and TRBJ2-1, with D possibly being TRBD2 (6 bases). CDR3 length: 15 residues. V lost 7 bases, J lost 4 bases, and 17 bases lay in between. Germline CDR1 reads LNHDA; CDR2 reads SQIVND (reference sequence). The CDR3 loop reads CASKRWAGLYNEQFF. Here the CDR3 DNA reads TGTGCCAGTAAAAGGTGGGCGGGATTATACAATGAGCAGTTCTTC.